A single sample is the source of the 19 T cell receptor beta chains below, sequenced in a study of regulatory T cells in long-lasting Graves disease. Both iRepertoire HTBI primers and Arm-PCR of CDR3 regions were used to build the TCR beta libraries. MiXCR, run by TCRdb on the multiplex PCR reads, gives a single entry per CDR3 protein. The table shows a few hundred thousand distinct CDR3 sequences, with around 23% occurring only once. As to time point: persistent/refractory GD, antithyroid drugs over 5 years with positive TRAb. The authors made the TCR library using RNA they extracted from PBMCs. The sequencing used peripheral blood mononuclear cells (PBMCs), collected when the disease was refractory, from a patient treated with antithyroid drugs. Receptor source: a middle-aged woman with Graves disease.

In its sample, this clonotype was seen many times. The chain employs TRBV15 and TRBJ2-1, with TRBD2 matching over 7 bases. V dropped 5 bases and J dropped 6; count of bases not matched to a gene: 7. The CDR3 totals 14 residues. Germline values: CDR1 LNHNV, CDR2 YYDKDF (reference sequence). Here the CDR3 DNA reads TGTGCCACCAGCGGGGGGGGGACTTCCAATGAGCAGTTCTTC. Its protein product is CATSGGGTSNEQFF.

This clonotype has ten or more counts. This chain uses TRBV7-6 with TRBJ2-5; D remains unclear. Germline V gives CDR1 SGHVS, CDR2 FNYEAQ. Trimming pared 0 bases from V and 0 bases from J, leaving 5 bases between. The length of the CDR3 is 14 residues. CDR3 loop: CASSLASYQETQYF. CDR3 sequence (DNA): TGTGCCAGCAGCTTAGCCTCGTACCAAGAGACCCAGTACTTC.

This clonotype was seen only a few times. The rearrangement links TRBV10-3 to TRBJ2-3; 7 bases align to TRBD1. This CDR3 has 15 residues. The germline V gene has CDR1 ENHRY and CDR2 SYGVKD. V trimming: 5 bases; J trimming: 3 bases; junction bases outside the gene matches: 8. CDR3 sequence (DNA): TGTGCCATCAGTTCCTCGACAGGGACAACAGATACGCAGTATTTT. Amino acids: CAISSSTGTTDTQYF.

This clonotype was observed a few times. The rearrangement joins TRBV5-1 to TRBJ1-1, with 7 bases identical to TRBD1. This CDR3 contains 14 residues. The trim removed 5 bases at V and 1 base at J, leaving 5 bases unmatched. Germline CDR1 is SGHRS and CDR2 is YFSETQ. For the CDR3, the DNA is TGCGCCAGCAGTTCGGGACAGCAGAACACTGAAGCTTTCTTT. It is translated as CASSSGQQNTEAFF. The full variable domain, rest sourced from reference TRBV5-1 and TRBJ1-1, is KAGVTQTPRYLIKTRGQQVTLSCSPISGHRSVSWYQQTPGQGLQFLFEYFSETQRNKGNFPGRFSGRQFSNSRSEMNVSTLELGDSALYLCASSSGQQNTEAFFGQGTRLTVV.

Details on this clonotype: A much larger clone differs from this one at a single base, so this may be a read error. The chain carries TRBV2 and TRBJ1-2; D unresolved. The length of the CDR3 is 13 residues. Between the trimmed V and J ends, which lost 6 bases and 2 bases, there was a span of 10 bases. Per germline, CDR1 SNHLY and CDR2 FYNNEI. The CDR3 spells CASSRVPNYGYTF. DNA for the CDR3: TGTGCCAGCAGCAGAGTACCGAACTATGGCTACACCTTC.

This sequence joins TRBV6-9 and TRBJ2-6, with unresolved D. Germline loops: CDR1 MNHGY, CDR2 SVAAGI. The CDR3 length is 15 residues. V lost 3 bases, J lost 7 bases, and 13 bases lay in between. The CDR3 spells CASSYGGFVANVLTF. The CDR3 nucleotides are TGTGCCAGCAGTTACGGTGGATTTGTAGCCAACGTCCTGACTTTC.

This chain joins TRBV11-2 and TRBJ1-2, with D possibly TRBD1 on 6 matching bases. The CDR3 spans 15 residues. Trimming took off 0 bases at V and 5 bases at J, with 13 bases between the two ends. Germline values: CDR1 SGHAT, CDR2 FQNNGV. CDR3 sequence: CASSLDQGRQYGYTF. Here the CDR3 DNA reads TGTGCCAGCAGCTTAGATCAGGGGCGGCAATATGGCTACACCTTC.

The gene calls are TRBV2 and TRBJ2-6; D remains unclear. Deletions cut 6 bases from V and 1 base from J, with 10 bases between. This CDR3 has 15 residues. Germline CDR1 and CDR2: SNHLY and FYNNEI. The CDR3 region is CASRSTWSGANVLTF. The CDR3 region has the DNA TGTGCCAGCAGATCAACCTGGTCTGGGGCCAACGTCCTGACTTTC.

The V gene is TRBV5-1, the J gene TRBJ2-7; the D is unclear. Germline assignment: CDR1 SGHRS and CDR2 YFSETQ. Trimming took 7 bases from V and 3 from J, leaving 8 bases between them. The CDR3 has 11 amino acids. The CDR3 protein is CASGSHYEQYF. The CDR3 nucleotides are TGCGCCAGCGGCAGTCACTACGAGCAGTACTTC.

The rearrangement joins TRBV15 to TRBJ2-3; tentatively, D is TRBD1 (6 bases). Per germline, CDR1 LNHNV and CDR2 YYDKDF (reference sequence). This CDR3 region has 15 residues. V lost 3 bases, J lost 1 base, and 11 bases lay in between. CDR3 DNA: TGTGCCACCAGCAGCCGACAGGACCGCACAGATACGCAGTATTTT. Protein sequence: CATSSRQDRTDTQYF.

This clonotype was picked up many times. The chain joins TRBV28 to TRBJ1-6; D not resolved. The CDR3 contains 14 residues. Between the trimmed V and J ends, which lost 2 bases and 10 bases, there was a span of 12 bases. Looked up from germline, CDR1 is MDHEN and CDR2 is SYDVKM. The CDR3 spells CASSLRGLLSPLHF. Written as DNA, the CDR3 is TGTGCCAGCAGTTTACGAGGGCTACTATCACCCCTCCACTTT.

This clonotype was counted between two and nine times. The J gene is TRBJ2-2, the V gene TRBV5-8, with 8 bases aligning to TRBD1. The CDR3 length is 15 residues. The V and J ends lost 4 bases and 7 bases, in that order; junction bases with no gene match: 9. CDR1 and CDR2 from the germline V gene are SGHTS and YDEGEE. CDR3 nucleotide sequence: TGTGCCAGCAGCGTATGGACAGGGTCTCACGGGGAGCTGTTTTTT. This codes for CASSVWTGSHGELFF.

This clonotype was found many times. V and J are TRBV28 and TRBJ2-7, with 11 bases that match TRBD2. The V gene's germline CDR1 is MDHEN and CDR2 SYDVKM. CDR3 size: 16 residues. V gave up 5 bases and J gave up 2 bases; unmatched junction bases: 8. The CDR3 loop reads CASSPIGTSGAYEQYF. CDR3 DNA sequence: TGTGCCAGCAGTCCGATCGGGACTAGCGGAGCCTACGAGCAGTACTTC.

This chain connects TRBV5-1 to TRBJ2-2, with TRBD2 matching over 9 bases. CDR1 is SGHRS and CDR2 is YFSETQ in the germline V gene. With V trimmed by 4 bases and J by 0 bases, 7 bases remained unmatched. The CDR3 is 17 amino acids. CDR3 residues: CASSGVAGVSNTGELFF. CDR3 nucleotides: TGCGCCAGCAGCGGCGTAGCGGGAGTATCGAACACCGGGGAGCTGTTTTTT.

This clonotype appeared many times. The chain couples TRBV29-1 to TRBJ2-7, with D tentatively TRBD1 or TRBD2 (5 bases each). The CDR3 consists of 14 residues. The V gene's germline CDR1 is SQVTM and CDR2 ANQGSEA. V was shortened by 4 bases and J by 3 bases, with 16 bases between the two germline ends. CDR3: CSVAPGRSDYEQYF. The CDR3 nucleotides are TGCAGCGTTGCCCCGGGACGGTCAGACTACGAGCAGTACTTC.

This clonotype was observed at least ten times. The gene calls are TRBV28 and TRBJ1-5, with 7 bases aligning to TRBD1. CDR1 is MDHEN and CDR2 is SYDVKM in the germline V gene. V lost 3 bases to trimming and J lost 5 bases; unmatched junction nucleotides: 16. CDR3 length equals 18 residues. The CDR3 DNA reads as TGTGCCAGCAGTTTTATACGGTTTATGACAGGGAGGGATCAGCCCCAGCATTTT. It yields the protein CASSFIRFMTGRDQPQHF.

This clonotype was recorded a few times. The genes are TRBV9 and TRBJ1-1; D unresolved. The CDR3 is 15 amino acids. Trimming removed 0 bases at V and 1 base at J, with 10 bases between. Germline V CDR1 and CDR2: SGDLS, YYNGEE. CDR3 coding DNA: TGTGCCAGCAGCGTAGCCGGGTCTCCGAACACTGAAGCTTTCTTT. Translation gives CASSVAGSPNTEAFF.

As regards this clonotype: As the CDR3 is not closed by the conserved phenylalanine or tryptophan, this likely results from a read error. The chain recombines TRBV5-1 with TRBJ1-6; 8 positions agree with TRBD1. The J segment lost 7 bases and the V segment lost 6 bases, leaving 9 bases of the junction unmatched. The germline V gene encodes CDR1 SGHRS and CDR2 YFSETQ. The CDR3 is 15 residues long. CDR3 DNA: TGCGCCAGCAAACCCACAGGGGGTGGAAATTCACCCCTCCACCTT. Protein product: CASKPTGGGNSPLHL.

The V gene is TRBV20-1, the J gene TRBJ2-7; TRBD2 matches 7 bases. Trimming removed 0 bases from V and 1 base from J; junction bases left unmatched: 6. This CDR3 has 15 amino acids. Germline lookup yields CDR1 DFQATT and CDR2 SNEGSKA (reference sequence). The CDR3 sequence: CSARDSREWSYEQYF. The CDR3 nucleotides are TGCAGTGCTAGAGATTCGCGGGAGTGGTCCTACGAGCAGTACTTC.